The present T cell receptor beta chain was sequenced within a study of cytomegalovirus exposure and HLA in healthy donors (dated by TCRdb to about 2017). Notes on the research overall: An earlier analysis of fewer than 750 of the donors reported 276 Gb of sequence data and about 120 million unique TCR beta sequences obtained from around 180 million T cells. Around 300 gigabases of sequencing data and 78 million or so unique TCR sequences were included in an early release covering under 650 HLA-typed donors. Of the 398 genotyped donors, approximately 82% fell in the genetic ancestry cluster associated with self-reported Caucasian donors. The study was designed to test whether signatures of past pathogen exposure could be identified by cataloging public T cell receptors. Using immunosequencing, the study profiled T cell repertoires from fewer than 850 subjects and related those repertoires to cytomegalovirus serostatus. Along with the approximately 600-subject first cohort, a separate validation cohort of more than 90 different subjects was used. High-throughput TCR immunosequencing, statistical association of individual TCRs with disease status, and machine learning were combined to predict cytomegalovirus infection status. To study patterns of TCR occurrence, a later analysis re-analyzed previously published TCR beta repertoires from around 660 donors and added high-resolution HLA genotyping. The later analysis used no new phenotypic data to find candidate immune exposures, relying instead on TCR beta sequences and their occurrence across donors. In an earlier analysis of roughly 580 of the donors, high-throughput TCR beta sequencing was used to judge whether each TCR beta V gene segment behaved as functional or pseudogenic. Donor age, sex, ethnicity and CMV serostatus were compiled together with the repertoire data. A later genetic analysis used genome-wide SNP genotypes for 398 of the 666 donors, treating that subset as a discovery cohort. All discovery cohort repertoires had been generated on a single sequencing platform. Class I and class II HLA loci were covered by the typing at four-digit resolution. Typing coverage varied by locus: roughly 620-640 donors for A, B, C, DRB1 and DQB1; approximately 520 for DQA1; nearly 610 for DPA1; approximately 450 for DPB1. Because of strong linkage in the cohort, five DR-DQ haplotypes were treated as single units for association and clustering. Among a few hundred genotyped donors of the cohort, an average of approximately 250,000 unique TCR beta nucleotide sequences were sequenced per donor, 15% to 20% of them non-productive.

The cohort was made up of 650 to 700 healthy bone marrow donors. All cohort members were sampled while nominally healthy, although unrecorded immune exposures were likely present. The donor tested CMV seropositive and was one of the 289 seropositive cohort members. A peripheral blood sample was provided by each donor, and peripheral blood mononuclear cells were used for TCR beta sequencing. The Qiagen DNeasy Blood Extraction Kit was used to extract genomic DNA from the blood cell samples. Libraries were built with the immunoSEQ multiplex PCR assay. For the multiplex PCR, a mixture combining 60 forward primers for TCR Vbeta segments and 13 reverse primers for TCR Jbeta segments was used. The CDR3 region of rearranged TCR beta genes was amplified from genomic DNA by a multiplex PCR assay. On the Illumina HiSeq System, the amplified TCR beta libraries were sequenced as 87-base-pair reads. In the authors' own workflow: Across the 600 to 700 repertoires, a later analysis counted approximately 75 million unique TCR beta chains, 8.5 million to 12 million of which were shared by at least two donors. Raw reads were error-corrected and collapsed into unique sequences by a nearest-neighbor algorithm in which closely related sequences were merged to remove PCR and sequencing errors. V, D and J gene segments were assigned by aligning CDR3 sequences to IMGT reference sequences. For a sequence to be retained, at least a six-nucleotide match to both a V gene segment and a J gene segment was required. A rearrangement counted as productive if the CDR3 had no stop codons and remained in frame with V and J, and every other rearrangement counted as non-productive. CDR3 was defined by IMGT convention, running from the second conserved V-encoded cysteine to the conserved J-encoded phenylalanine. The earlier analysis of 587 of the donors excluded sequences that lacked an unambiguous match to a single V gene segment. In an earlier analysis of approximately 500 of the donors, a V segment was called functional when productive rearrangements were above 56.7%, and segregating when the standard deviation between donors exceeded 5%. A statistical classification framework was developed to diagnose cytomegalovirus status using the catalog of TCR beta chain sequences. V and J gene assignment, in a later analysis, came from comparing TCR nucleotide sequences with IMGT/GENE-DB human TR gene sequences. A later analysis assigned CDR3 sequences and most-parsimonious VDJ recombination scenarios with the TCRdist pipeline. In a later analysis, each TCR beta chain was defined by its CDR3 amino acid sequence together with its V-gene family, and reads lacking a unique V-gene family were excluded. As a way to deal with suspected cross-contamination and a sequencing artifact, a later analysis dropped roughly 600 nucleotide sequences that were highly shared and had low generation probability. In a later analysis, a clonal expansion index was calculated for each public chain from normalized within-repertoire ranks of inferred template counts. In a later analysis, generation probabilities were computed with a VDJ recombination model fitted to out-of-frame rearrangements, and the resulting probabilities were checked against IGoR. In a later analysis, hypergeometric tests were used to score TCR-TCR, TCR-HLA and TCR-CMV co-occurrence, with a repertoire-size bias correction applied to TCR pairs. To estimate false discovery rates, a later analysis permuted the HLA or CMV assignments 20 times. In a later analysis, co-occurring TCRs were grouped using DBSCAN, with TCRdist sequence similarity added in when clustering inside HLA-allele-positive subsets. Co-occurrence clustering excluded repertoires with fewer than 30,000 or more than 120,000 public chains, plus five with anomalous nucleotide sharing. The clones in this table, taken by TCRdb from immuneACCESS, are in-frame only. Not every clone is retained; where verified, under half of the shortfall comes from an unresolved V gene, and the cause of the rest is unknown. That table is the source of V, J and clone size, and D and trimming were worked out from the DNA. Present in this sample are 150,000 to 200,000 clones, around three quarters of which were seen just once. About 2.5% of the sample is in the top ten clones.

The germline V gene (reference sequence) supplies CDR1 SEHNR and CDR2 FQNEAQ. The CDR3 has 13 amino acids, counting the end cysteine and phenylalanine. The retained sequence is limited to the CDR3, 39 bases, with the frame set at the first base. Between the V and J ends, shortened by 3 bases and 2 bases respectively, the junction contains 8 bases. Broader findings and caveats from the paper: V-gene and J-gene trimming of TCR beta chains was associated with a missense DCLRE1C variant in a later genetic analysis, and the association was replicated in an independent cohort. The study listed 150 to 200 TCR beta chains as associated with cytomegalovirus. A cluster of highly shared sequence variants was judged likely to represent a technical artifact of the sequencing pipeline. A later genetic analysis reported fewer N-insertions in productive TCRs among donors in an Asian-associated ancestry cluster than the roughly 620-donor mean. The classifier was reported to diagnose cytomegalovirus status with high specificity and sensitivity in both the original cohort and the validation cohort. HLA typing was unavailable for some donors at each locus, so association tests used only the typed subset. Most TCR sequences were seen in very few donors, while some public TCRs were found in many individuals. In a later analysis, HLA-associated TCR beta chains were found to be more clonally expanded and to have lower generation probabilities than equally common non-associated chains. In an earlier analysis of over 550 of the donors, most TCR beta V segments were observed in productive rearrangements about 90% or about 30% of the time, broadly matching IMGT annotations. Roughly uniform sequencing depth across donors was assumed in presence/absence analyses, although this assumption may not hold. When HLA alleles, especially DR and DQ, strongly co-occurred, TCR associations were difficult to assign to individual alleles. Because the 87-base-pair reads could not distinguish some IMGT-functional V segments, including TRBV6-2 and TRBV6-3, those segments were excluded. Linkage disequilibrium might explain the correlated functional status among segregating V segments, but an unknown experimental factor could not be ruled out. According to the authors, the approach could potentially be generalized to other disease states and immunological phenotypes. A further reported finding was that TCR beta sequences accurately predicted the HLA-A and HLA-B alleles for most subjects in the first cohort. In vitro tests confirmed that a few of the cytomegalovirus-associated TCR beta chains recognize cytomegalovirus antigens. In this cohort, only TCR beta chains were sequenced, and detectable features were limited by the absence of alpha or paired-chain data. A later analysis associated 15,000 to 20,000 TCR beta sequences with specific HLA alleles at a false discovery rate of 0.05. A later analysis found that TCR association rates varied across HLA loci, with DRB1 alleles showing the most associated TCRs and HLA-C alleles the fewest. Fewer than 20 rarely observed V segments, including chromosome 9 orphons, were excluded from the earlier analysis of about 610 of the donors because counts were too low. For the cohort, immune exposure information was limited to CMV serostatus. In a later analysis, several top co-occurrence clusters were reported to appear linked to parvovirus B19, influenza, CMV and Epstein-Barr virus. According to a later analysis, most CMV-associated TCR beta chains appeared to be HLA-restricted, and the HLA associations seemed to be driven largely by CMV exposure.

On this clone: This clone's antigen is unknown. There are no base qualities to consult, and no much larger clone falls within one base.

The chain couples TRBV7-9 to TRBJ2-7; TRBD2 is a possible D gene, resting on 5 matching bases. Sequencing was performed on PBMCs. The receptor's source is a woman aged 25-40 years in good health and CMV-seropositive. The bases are TGTGCCAGCAGCTTTGAGGGAACCTACGAGCAGTACTTC. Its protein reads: CASSFEGTYEQYF.